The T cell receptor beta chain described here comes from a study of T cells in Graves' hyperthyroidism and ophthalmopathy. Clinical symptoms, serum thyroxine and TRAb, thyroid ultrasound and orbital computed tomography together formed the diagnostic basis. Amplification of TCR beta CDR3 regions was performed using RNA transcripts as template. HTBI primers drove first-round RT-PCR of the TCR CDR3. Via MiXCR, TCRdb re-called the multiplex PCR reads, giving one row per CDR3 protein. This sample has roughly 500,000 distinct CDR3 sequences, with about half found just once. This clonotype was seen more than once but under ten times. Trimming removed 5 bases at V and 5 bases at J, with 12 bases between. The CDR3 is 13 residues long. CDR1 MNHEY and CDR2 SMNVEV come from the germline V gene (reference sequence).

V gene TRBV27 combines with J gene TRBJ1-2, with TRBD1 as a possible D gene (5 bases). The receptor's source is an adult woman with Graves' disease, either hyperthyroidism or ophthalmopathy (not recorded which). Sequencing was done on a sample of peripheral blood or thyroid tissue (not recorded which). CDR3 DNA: TGTGCCAGCAGTCGAGGGGACCTTTATGGCTACACCTTC. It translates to CASSRGDLYGYTF.